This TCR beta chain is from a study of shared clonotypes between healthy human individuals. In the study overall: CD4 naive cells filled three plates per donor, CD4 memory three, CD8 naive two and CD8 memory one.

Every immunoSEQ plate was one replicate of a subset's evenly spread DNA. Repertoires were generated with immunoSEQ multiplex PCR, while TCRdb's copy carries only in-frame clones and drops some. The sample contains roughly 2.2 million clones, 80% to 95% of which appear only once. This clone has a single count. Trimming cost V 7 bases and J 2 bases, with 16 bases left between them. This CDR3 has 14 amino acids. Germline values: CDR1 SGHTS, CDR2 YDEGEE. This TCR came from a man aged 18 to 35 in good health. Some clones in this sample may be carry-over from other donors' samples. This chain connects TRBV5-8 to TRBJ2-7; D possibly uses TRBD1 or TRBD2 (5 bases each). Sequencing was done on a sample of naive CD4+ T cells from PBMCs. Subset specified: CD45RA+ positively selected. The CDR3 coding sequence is TGTGCCAGCGCCCGGGGCCCGGGCCCCTACGAGCAGTACTTC. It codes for CASARGPGPYEQYF.